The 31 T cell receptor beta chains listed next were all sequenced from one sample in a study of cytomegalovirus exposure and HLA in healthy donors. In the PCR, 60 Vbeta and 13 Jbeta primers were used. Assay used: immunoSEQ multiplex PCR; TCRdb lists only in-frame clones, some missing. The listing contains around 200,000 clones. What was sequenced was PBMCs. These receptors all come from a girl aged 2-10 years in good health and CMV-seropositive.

This CDR3 reads CASSPTSNEQFF. The CDR3 DNA reads as TGTGCCAGCTCACCAACGAGCAATGAGCAGTTCTTC. The V and J genes are TRBV18 and TRBJ2-1; D unclear. Germline values: CDR1 KGHSH, CDR2 LQKENI. This CDR3 contains 12 residues. V lost 2 bases, J lost 6 bases, and 5 bases lay in between.

As DNA, the CDR3 is TGCGCCAGCAGCCAGGCGATAGCGGGACTCACCCAAGAGACCCAGTACTTC. It codes for CASSQAIAGLTQETQYF. This rearrangement joins TRBV4-1 to TRBJ2-5; 8 bases are shared with TRBD2. Trimming at V came to 3 bases and at J to 1 base, leaving 10 bases not matched to a gene. The CDR3 is 17 residues long. CDR1 is MGHRA and CDR2 is YSYEKL in the germline V gene.

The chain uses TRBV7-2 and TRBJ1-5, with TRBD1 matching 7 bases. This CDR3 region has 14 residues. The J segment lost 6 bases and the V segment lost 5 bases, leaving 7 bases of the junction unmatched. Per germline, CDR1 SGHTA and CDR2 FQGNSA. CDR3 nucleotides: TGTGCCAGCAGCGAGAGACAGGGAGCTCAGCCCCAGCATTTT. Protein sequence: CASSERQGAQPQHF.

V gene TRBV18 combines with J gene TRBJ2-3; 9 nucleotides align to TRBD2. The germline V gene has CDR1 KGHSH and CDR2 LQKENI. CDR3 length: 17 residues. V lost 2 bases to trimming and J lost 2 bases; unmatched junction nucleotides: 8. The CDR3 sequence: CASSPIGGRAVTDTQYF. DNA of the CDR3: TGTGCCAGCTCACCAATAGGCGGGAGGGCAGTCACAGATACGCAGTATTTT.

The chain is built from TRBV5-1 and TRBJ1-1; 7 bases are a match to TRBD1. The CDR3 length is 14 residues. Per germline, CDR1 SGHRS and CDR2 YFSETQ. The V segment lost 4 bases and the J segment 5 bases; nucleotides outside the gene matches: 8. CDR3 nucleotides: TGCGCCAGCAGCCTTCAAGGGACAGCGACTGAAGCTTTCTTT. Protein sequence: CASSLQGTATEAFF.

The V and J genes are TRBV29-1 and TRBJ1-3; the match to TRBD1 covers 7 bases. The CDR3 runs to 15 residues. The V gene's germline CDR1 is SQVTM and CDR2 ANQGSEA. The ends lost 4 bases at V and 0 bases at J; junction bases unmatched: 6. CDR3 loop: CSVAGQDSSGNTIYF. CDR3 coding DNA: TGCAGCGTTGCCGGACAGGACTCCTCTGGAAACACCATATATTTT.

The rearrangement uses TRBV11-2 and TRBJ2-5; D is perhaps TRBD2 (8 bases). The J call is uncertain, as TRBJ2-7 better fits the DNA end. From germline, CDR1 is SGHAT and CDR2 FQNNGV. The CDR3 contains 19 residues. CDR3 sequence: CASSLSGGATGVGSYEQYF. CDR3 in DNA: TGTGCCAGCAGCTTATCCGGGGGGGCCACAGGGGTAGGATCCTACGAGCAGTACTTC.

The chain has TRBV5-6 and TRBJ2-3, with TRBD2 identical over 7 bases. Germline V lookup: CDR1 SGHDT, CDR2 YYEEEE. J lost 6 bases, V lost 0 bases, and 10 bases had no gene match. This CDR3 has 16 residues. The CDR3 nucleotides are TGTGCCAGCAGCTTGGGGCCGGCGGGAGCTGGGGATACGCAGTATTTT. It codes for CASSLGPAGAGDTQYF.

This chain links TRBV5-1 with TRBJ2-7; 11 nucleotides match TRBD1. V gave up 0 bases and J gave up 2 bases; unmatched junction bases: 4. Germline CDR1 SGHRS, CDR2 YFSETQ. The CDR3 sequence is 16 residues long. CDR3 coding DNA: TGCGCCAGCAGCTTGGAGGGACAGGGGGGGACCTACGAGCAGTACTTC. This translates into CASSLEGQGGTYEQYF.

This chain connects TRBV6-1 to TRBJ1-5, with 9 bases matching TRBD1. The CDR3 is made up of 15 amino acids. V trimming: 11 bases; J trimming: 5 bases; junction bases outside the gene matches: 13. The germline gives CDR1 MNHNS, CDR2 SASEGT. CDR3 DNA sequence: TGTGCCGCAGATCTGGGGACAGGGCTGTATCAGCCCCAGCATTTT. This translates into CAADLGTGLYQPQHF.

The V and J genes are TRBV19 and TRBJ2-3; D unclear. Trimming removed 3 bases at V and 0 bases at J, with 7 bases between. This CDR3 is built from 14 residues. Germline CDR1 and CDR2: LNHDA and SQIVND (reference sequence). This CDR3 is CASSIAESTDTQYF. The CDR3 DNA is TGTGCCAGTAGTATTGCAGAAAGCACAGATACGCAGTATTTT.

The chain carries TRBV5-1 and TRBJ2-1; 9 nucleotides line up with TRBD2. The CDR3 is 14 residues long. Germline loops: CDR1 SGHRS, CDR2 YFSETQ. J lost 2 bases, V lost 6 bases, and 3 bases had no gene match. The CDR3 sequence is CASTSSGTYNEQFF. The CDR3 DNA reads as TGCGCCAGCACTTCTAGCGGGACCTACAATGAGCAGTTCTTC.

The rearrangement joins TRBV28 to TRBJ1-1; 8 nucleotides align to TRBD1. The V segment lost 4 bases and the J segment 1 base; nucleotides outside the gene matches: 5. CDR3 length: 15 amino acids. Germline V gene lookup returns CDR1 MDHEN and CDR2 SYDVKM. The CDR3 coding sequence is TGTGCCAGCAGTTCGTGGACAGGGCAGAACACTGAAGCTTTCTTT. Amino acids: CASSSWTGQNTEAFF.

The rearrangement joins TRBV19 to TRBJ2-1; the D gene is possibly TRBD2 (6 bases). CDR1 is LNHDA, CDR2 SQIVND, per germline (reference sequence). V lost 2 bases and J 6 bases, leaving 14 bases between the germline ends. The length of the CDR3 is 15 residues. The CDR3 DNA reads TGTGCCAGTAGTATAATGGGCGGGATCGGCAATGAGCAGTTCTTC. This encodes CASSIMGGIGNEQFF.

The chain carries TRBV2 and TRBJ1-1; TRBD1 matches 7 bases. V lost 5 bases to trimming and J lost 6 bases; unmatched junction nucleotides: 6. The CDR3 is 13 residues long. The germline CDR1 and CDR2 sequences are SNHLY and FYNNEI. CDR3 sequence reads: CASSRAQGAEAFF. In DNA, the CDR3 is TGTGCCAGCAGTAGAGCTCAGGGGGCTGAAGCTTTCTTT.

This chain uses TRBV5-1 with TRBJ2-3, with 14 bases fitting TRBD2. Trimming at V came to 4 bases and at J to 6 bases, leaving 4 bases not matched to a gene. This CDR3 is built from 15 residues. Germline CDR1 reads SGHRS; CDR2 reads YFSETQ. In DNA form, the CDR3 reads TGCGCCAGCAGCCTAGGGACTAGCGGGAGCGATACGCAGTATTTT. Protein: CASSLGTSGSDTQYF.

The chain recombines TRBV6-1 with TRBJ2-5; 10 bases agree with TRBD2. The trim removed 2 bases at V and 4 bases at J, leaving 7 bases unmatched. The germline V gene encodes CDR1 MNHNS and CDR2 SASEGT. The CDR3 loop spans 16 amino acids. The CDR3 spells CASSEYLAGEGETQYF. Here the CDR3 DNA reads TGTGCCAGCAGTGAATATCTAGCGGGAGAGGGAGAGACCCAGTACTTC.

In DNA, the CDR3 is TGCAGCGGGGACTTACTTAATACAGATACGCAGTATTTT. This encodes CSGDLLNTDTQYF. V is TRBV29-1 and J is TRBJ2-3, with D perhaps matching TRBD2 (6 bases). The CDR3 spans 13 residues. Trimming stripped 7 bases from V and 3 bases from J, with 14 bases between. Germline-derived CDR1 and CDR2 are SQVTM and ANQGSEA.

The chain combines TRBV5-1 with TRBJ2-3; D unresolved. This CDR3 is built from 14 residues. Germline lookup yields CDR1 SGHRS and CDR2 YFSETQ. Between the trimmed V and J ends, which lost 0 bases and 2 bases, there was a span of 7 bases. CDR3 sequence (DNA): TGCGCCAGCAGCTTGGTGCGGATCACAGATACGCAGTATTTT. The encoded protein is CASSLVRITDTQYF.

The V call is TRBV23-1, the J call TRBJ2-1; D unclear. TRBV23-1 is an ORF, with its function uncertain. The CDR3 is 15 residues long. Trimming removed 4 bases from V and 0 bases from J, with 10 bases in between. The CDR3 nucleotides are TGCGCCAGCAGTCTTGACTTTGGCTCCTACAATGAGCAGTTCTTC. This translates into CASSLDFGSYNEQFF.

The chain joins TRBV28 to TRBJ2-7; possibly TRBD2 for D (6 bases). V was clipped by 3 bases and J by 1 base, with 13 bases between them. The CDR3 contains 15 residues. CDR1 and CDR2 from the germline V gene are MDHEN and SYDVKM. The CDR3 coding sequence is TGTGCCAGCAGTTTTACAAGCGGGCAATCCTACGAGCAGTACTTC. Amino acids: CASSFTSGQSYEQYF.

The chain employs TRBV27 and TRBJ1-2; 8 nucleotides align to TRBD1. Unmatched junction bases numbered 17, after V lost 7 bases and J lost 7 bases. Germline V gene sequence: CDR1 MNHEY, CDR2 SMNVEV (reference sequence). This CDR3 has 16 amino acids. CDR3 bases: TGTGCCAGCAAACGCCGGTGGGGACAGGACTTATCTGGCTACACCTTC. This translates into CASKRRWGQDLSGYTF.

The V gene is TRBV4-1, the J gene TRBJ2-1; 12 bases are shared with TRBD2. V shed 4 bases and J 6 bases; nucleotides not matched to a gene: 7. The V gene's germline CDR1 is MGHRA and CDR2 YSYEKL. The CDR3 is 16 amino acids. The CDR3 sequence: CASSPIGLAGTNEQFF. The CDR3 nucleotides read TGCGCCAGCAGCCCCATAGGACTAGCGGGAACCAATGAGCAGTTCTTC.

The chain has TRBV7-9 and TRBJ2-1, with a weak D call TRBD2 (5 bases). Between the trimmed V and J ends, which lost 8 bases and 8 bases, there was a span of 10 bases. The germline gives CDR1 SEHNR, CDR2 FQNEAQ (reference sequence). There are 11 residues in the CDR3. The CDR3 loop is CASGLLDEQFF. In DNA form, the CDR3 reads TGTGCCAGCGGACTCTTGGATGAGCAGTTCTTC.

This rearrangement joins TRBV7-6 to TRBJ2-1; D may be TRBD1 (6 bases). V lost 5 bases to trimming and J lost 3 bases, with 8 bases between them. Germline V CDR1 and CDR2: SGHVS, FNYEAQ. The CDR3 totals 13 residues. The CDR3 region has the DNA TGTGCCAGCAGCCCGGACAGCTACAATGAGCAGTTCTTC. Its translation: CASSPDSYNEQFF.

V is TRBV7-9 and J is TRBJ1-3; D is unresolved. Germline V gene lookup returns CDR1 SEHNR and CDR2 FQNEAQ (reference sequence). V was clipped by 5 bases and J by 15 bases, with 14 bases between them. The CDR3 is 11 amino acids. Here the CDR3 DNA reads TGTGCCAGCAGCGCCTTTCGGGAGGGATATTTT. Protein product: CASSAFREGYF.

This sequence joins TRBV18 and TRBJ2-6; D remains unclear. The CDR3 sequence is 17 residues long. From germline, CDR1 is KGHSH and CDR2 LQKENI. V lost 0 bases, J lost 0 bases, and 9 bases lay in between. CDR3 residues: CASSPPPASSGANVLTF. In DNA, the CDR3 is TGTGCCAGCTCACCACCCCCGGCTAGCTCTGGGGCCAACGTCCTGACTTTC.

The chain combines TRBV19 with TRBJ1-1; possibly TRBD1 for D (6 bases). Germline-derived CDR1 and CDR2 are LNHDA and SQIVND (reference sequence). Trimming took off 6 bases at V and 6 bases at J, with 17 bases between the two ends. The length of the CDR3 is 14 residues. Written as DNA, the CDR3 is TGTGCCAGTAGACTAGGGGGTGGATTCTCTGAAGCTTTCTTT. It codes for CASRLGGGFSEAFF.

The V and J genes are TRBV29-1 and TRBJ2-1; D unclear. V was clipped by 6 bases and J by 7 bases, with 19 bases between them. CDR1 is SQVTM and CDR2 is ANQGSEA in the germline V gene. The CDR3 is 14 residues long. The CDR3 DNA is TGCAGCGTCCGACTCGTCGCGAAGAGTAATGAGCAGTTCTTC. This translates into CSVRLVAKSNEQFF.

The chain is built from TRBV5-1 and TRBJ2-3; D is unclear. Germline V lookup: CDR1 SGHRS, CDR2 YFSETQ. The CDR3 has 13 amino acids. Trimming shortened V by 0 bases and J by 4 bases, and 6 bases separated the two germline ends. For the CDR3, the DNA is TGCGCCAGCAGCTTGGCCTTCGCAGATACGCAGTATTTT. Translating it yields CASSLAFADTQYF.

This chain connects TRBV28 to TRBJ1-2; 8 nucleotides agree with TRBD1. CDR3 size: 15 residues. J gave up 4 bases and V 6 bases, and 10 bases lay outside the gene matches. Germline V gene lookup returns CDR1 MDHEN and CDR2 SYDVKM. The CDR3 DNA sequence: TGTGCCAGCAGGCCCCAAACAGGGGGTGGCTATGGCTACACCTTC. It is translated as CASRPQTGGGYGYTF.